The TCR beta chain under discussion was sequenced for a study of blood T cells in healthy people across ages. The table lists this clonotype with many counts. It was with a sample-barcoded 5' primer and a J-beta primer mix that a second PCR of roughly 6 to 12 cycles was run. TCRdb re-derived calls from the 5' RACE reads in MiXCR, one entry per CDR3 protein. The sample records about 730,000 distinct CDR3 sequences, roughly 47% being singletons. From germline, CDR1 is SQVTM and CDR2 ANQGSEA. This CDR3 spans 13 amino acids. J lost 6 bases, V lost 7 bases, and 6 bases had no gene match. Source material: blood. The chain is built from TRBV29-1 and TRBJ2-1; 10 bases map to TRBD1. This clonotype was sampled from a woman aged 55 to 70 in good health. CDR3 coding DNA: TGCAGCGGGGACAGGGGAGACGCCAATGAGCAGTTCTTC. Translated: CSGDRGDANEQFF.